Below are 17 T cell receptor beta chains sequenced from a single sample in a study of post-analysis software for immune sequencing data. cDNA libraries for TCR beta contained unique molecular identifiers. TCRdb reanalysed the PCR reads using MiXCR and keeps one entry per CDR3 protein. There are hundreds of thousands of distinct CDR3 sequences in the sample; roughly a third occur only once, and around 4.8% lies in the top ten. These receptors lack a known antigen. General study findings and limits: Patients had higher frequencies than controls of roughly five TRBV segments, including TRBV5-6, TRBV5-1 and TRBV20-1.

The sample consisted of blood. These receptors came from a girl between 5 and 17 years old with multiple sclerosis.

CDR3 loop: CASSRAAGALNEKLFF. The CDR3 nucleotides are TGTGCCAGCAGCCGAGCAGCAGGGGCCTTAAATGAAAAACTGTTTTTT. The rearrangement links TRBV27 to TRBJ1-4, with TRBD1 as a possible D gene (6 bases). There are 16 residues in the CDR3. CDR1 is MNHEY and CDR2 is SMNVEV in the germline V gene (reference sequence). V shed 6 bases and J shed 5 bases, with 19 bases lying between them.

This clonotype was counted a single time. The V and J genes are TRBV29-1 and TRBJ2-5, with D perhaps TRBD1 (5 bases). The better agreement between TRBJ2-7 and the DNA end casts doubt on the J call. This CDR3 region has 15 residues. CDR1 SQVTM and CDR2 ANQGSEA come from the germline V gene. This CDR3 reads CSVEDPAGYSDEQYF. For the CDR3, the DNA is TGCAGCGTTGAAGATCCCGCAGGGTATTCGGACGAGCAGTACTTC.

This chain joins TRBV6-5 and TRBJ1-1, with D maybe TRBD1 (6 bases). Trimming removed 6 bases from V and 4 bases from J, with 12 bases in between. This CDR3 spans 13 amino acids. CDR1 MNHEY and CDR2 SVGAGI come from the germline V gene. This chain's CDR3 is CASRKTGTTEAFF. As DNA, the CDR3 is TGTGCCAGCAGAAAAACAGGGACCACTGAAGCTTTCTTT.

Ten or more counts support this clonotype. The rearrangement joins TRBV5-6 to TRBJ1-2, with D uncertain. Looked up from germline, CDR1 is SGHDT and CDR2 is YYEEEE. The CDR3 sequence is 16 residues long. Trimming pared 4 bases from V and 8 bases from J, leaving 24 bases between. CDR3 nucleotide sequence: TGTGCCAGCAGCGCGAGGTCCAGCCCGGATGGGAAGGGCTACACCTTC. It translates to CASSARSSPDGKGYTF.

This clonotype was detected many times. The V gene is TRBV5-1, the J gene TRBJ2-1; the D gene is possibly TRBD2 (6 bases). CDR3 length: 16 residues. V was trimmed by 0 bases and J by 4 bases, leaving 14 bases between them. Germline V gene sequence: CDR1 SGHRS, CDR2 YFSETQ. The CDR3 DNA reads as TGCGCCAGCAGCTTGGATCCGGGAGTGGGGTACAATGAGCAGTTCTTC. As protein: CASSLDPGVGYNEQFF.

Comment on this clonotype: This may come from a read error, since a much larger clone is one base off. V is TRBV4-1 and J is TRBJ1-2; weak D call: TRBD1 (5 bases). Germline V gives CDR1 MGHRA, CDR2 YSYEKL. This CDR3 comprises 16 residues. Trimming left V 1 base short and J 4 bases short, with 16 bases between. The CDR3 loop is CASSQAAAGGSYGYTF. The CDR3 region has the DNA TGCGCCAGCAGCCAAGCAGCTGCGGGGGGGAGCTATGGCTACACCTTC.

This clonotype has a count of ten or more. The chain combines TRBV7-2 with TRBJ2-3; 11 bases agree with TRBD1. The J segment lost 4 bases and the V segment lost 5 bases, leaving 2 bases of the junction unmatched. Looked up from germline, CDR1 is SGHTA and CDR2 is FQGNSA. The CDR3 sequence is 14 residues long. The CDR3 DNA reads TGTGCCAGCAGCAGGACAGGGGGCTCAGATACGCAGTATTTT. Its protein is CASSRTGGSDTQYF. Combining the CDR3 with reference TRBV7-2 and TRBJ2-3 gives the whole variable domain GAGVSQSPSNKVTEKGKDVELRCDPISGHTALYWYRQSLGQGLEFLIYFQGNSAPDKSGLPSDRFSAERTGGSVSTLTIQRTQQEDSAVYLCASSRTGGSDTQYFGPGTRLTVL.

This clonotype appeared a few times. V and J are TRBV11-2 and TRBJ2-1; 11 bases are a match to TRBD2. The junction had 18 bases not matched to a gene; V was cut back by 1 base and J by 1 base. The germline V gene encodes CDR1 SGHAT and CDR2 FQNNGV. CDR3 length: 22 amino acids. CDR3 residues: CASSLGRKLAGDRVGSYNEQFF. The CDR3 coding sequence is TGTGCCAGCAGCTTAGGCCGCAAACTAGCGGGAGATCGAGTGGGGTCCTACAATGAGCAGTTCTTC.

V is TRBV30 and J is TRBJ2-1, with 8 bases that match TRBD2. The V segment lost 4 bases and the J segment 7 bases; nucleotides outside the gene matches: 6. Germline V gives CDR1 GTSNPN, CDR2 SVGIG (reference sequence). CDR3 length: 13 residues. CDR3 in amino acids: CAWKRELMNEQFF. In DNA form, the CDR3 reads TGTGCCTGGAAGCGGGAGTTGATGAATGAGCAGTTCTTC.

Details on this clonotype: A much larger clone lies a single base off, so this may be a read error. The chain combines TRBV14 with TRBJ2-1; 7 positions agree with TRBD1. The J call may not be correct, given that the DNA end is closer to TRBJ2-7. The CDR3 runs 16 residues. Germline CDR1 and CDR2: SGHDN and FVKESK. The CDR3 protein is CASSLDRVSSYNEQYF. The CDR3 bases are TGTGCCAGCAGCCTCGACAGGGTAAGCTCCTACAATGAGCAGTACTTC.

This clonotype was counted ten times or more. The chain has TRBV29-1 and TRBJ2-4; D uncertain. Looked up from germline, CDR1 is SQVTM and CDR2 is ANQGSEA. This CDR3 has 16 amino acids. The germline V and J ends were trimmed by 0 bases and 1 base, with 13 bases remaining between them. Written as DNA, the CDR3 is TGCAGCGTTGAAGATCGGGTAGACCCGGCCAAAAACATTCAGTACTTC. Protein product: CSVEDRVDPAKNIQYF. The complete variable domain, with remaining parts taken from reference TRBV29-1 and TRBJ2-4, reads SAVISQKPSRDICQRGTSLTIQCQVDSQVTMMFWYRQQPGQSLTLIATANQGSEATYESGFVIDKFPISRPNLTFSTLTVSNMSPEDSSIYLCSVEDRVDPAKNIQYFGAGTRLSVL.

This chain joins TRBV5-1 and TRBJ2-2; 12 bases are a match to TRBD1. The CDR3 is made up of 17 amino acids. The J segment lost 4 bases and the V segment lost 3 bases, leaving 7 bases of the junction unmatched. The germline CDR1 and CDR2 sequences are SGHRS and YFSETQ. CDR3 in DNA: TGCGCCAGCAGCTCGACACGGGGACAGGGGGCCACCGGGGAGCTGTTTTTT. Translating it yields CASSSTRGQGATGELFF.

The chain employs TRBV20-1 and TRBJ2-7, with 11 bases identical to TRBD1. Germline V gives CDR1 DFQATT, CDR2 SNEGSKA (reference sequence). The CDR3 extends over 15 amino acids. With V trimmed by 1 base and J by 6 bases, 8 bases remained unmatched. In DNA, the CDR3 is TGCAGTGCTAGAGTGGGGGACAGGGGGTCCCTCGAGCAGTACTTC. This codes for CSARVGDRGSLEQYF.

With regard to this clonotype: A read error may produce the germline difference seen at one junction end. This chain links TRBV6-5 with TRBJ1-6; unclear D gene. This CDR3 comprises 17 residues. The V gene's germline CDR1 is MNHEY and CDR2 SVGAGI. CDR3 coding DNA: TGTACCAGCAGTTACCACACGTCGGGCACCTATAATTCACCCCTCCACTTT. This encodes CTSSYHTSGTYNSPLHF.

The gene calls are TRBV7-2 and TRBJ1-3; 8 positions match TRBD1. The CDR3 sequence is 13 residues long. J was trimmed by 2 bases and V by 7 bases; bases with no gene match: 1. Germline values: CDR1 SGHTA, CDR2 FQGNSA. CDR3 nucleotides: TGTGCCAGCAAGGACAGGGCTGGAAACACCATATATTTT. Its protein product is CASKDRAGNTIYF.

This clonotype has a count of ten or more. The genes are TRBV18 and TRBJ2-6; 7 bases are shared with TRBD1. Per germline, CDR1 KGHSH and CDR2 LQKENI. V dropped 2 bases and J dropped 0; count of bases not matched to a gene: 7. There are 18 residues in the CDR3. CDR3 residues: CASSPSGQRYSGANVLTF. Here the CDR3 DNA reads TGTGCCAGCTCACCATCGGGACAGCGGTACTCTGGGGCCAACGTCCTGACTTTC.

This clonotype was picked up one time. In nucleotides, the CDR3 is TGTGCCAGCAGCTTCGCCGCGGGGAACCATTACAATGAGCAGTTCTTC. Translating gives CASSFAAGNHYNEQFF. The chain links TRBV7-9 to TRBJ2-1; perhaps TRBD2 as D (6 bases). V gave up 3 bases and J gave up 4 bases, with 16 bases separating them. CDR3 size: 16 residues. CDR1 SEHNR and CDR2 FQNEAQ come from the germline V gene (reference sequence).